One and the same sample provided the 31 T cell receptor beta chains below, sequenced in a study of T cell responses to AZD1222 COVID-19 vaccine. Clones were sequenced by immunoSEQ multiplex PCR, and TCRdb holds only the in-frame ones, with some missing. This sample has roughly 130,000 clones, with 70% to 90% found just once. The specimen comprised peripheral blood, sampled on day 0 of AZD1222 vaccination. The source of these receptors is an adult in good health.

The genes are TRBV13 and TRBJ2-1; maybe TRBD1 (6 bases). CDR3 length equals 16 residues. Germline V lookup: CDR1 PRHDT, CDR2 FYEKMQ (reference sequence). The V end lost 5 bases, the J end lost 0 bases, and 14 bases lay between the germline ends. The DNA of the CDR3 is TGTGCCAGCAGCACTCGACAGGTGTCCTCCTACAATGAGCAGTTCTTC. Translated, it gives CASSTRQVSSYNEQFF.

This chain joins TRBV7-6 and TRBJ2-1, with 7 bases fitting TRBD2. The trim removed 5 bases at V and 6 bases at J, leaving 10 bases unmatched. CDR3 length: 15 amino acids. Germline CDR1 reads SGHVS; CDR2 reads FNYEAQ. The DNA for the CDR3 is TGTGCCAGCAGCCCCCCCCGGCTAGCGGCCAATGAGCAGTTCTTC. As protein: CASSPPRLAANEQFF.

This rearrangement joins TRBV7-9 to TRBJ1-1; TRBD1 matches 9 bases. Germline values: CDR1 SEHNR, CDR2 FQNEAQ (reference sequence). The CDR3 length is 15 residues. The V and J ends lost 3 bases and 11 bases, in that order; junction bases with no gene match: 13. The CDR3 reads CASSFERQGVEGAFF. The DNA for the CDR3 is TGTGCCAGCAGCTTCGAAAGACAGGGGGTGGAGGGGGCTTTCTTT.

The CDR3 DNA reads TGTGCCAGCAGCTCGAACAGGAACTATGGCTACACCTTC. Its protein product is CASSSNRNYGYTF. V is TRBV7-2 and J is TRBJ1-2, with a tentative D call TRBD1 (5 bases). The CDR3 runs 13 residues. Trimming stripped 4 bases from V and 2 bases from J, with 8 bases between. CDR1 SGHTA and CDR2 FQGNSA come from the germline V gene.

This clone was picked up a small number of times. J is TRBJ2-1 and V is TRBV19, with TRBD2 matching over 9 bases. This CDR3 region has 17 residues. Trimming took 4 bases from V and 4 from J; bases not matched to a gene: 11. Germline-derived CDR1 and CDR2 are LNHDA and SQIVND (reference sequence). The DNA for the CDR3 is TGTGCCAGTAGTACCTCGTTGTTAGCGGGAGCGTACAATGAGCAGTTCTTC. Its translation is CASSTSLLAGAYNEQFF.

This clone has a single count. The genes are TRBV9 and TRBJ1-1; 9 nucleotides align to TRBD1. Per germline, CDR1 SGDLS and CDR2 YYNGEE. J was trimmed by 8 bases and V by 0 bases; bases with no gene match: 8. The CDR3 is 15 residues long. Here the CDR3 DNA reads TGTGCCAGCAGCGTAGAGGGGGGACAGGGAAGGGAAGCTTTCTTT. Its translation is CASSVEGGQGREAFF.

The V gene is TRBV24-1, the J gene TRBJ2-7; no reliable D call. The length of the CDR3 is 13 residues. The germline CDR1 and CDR2 sequences are KGHDR and SFDVKD. V was shortened by 7 bases and J by 0 bases, with 9 bases between the two germline ends. The CDR3 reads CATRAGDSYEQYF. The CDR3 DNA sequence: TGTGCCACCAGAGCAGGAGACTCCTACGAGCAGTACTTC.

The chain uses TRBV14 and TRBJ2-1; D gene ambiguous. V shed 0 bases and J shed 3 bases, with 6 bases lying between them. The V gene's germline CDR1 is SGHDN and CDR2 FVKESK. CDR3 length: 14 amino acids. CDR3 sequence: CASSQEPNYNEQFF. DNA of the CDR3: TGTGCCAGCAGCCAAGAGCCAAACTACAATGAGCAGTTCTTC. The full variable domain, in which reference TRBV14 and TRBJ2-1 provide the parts outside the CDR3, is EAGVTQFPSHSVIEKGQTVTLRCDPISGHDNLYWYRRVMGKEIKFLLHFVKESKQDESGMPNNRFLAERTGGTYSTLKVQPAELEDSGVYFCASSQEPNYNEQFFGPGTRLTVL.

The chain uses TRBV3-1 (or the pseudogene TRBV3-2) and TRBJ2-3, with 9 bases fitting TRBD1. With 4 bases clipped from V and 5 bases from J, the junction kept 1 base outside the gene matches. The CDR3 is 13 amino acids. Germline CDR1 LGHDT, CDR2 YNNKEL (reference sequence). The CDR3 sequence is CASSRGQGDTQYF. The CDR3, as DNA: TGTGCCAGCAGCCGGGGACAGGGAGATACGCAGTATTTT.

This clone was observed many times. The rearrangement uses TRBV4-3 and TRBJ2-2, with TRBD1 as a possible D gene (5 bases). Trimming pared 4 bases from V and 2 bases from J, leaving 11 bases between. Looked up from germline, CDR1 is LGHNA and CDR2 is YSLEER. The CDR3 spans 15 residues. CDR3 sequence (DNA): TGCGCCAGCAGCCGCGACAGAGACAACACCGGGGAGCTGTTTTTT. It is translated as CASSRDRDNTGELFF.

In regard to this clone: The same CDR3 also results from other DNA sequences found in this sample. This chain uses TRBV18 with TRBJ2-5; D is unclear. Germline lookup yields CDR1 KGHSH and CDR2 LQKENI. The CDR3 has 12 residues. The V end was cut by 3 bases, the J end by 2 bases, with 4 bases between. The CDR3 DNA reads TGTGCCAGCTCACCTAATCAAGAGACCCAGTACTTC. It yields the protein CASSPNQETQYF.

The chain combines TRBV18 with TRBJ2-5; no clear D gene. Per the germline V gene, CDR1 is KGHSH and CDR2 is LQKENI. This CDR3 is 11 amino acids long. V gave up 5 bases and J gave up 1 base, with 2 bases separating them. CDR3 nucleotides: TGTGCCAGCTCAGTCCAAGAGACCCAGTACTTC. This codes for CASSVQETQYF.

This chain joins TRBV28 and TRBJ1-1; 7 nucleotides line up with TRBD1. The J segment lost 8 bases and the V segment lost 5 bases, leaving 5 bases of the junction unmatched. This CDR3 contains 12 residues. CDR1 is MDHEN, CDR2 SYDVKM, per germline. In DNA, the CDR3 is TGTGCCAGCAGTATCCCGGGACAGGAAGCTTTCTTT. It yields the protein CASSIPGQEAFF. The full variable domain, its missing parts supplied by reference TRBV28 and TRBJ1-1, is DVKVTQSSRYLVKRTGEKVFLECVQDMDHENMFWYRQDPGLGLRLIYFSYDVKMKEKGDIPEGYSVSREKKERFSLILESASTNQTSMYLCASSIPGQEAFFGQGTRLTVV.

The genes are TRBV6-5 and TRBJ1-1, with D unresolved. There are 11 residues in the CDR3. Germline values: CDR1 MNHEY, CDR2 SVGAGI. Trimming shortened V by 2 bases and J by 5 bases, and 3 bases separated the two germline ends. CDR3 sequence reads: CASSYRTEAFF. The CDR3 bases are TGTGCCAGCAGTTACCGGACTGAAGCTTTCTTT.

This rearrangement joins TRBV6-6 to TRBJ2-3; 7 bases map to TRBD1. V was pared by 6 bases and J by 1 base, with 10 bases of the junction left unmatched. The CDR3 spans 16 residues. Germline lookup yields CDR1 MNHNY and CDR2 SVGAGI (reference sequence). The CDR3 loop reads CASSPLDRLGTDTQYF. For the CDR3, the DNA is TGTGCCAGCAGCCCCCTGGACAGGCTAGGCACAGATACGCAGTATTTT.

J is TRBJ2-3 and V is TRBV29-1; 10 nucleotides line up with TRBD2. Per the germline V gene, CDR1 is SQVTM and CDR2 is ANQGSEA. This CDR3 comprises 17 residues. With 8 bases clipped from V and 1 base from J, the junction kept 15 bases outside the gene matches. The CDR3 sequence is CSMRSQRGGRGTDTQYF. In DNA form, the CDR3 reads TGCAGCATGAGAAGCCAGCGGGGGGGTAGGGGCACAGATACGCAGTATTTT.

The V gene is TRBV6-5, the J gene TRBJ1-1, with D maybe TRBD1 (6 bases). This CDR3 spans 14 amino acids. Deletions cut 6 bases from V and 4 bases from J, with 15 bases between. Germline V gene sequence: CDR1 MNHEY, CDR2 SVGAGI. The CDR3 is CASRTGTWGTEAFF. Here the CDR3 DNA reads TGTGCCAGCAGAACAGGGACATGGGGCACTGAAGCTTTCTTT.

The V gene is TRBV11-2, the J gene TRBJ2-1; 10 nucleotides agree with TRBD2. The junction had 13 bases not matched to a gene; V was cut back by 2 bases and J by 9 bases. The V gene's germline CDR1 is SGHAT and CDR2 FQNNGV. The CDR3 is 17 amino acids. The CDR3 spells CASSLYRTSGVYGEQFF. DNA for the CDR3: TGTGCCAGCAGCTTATATCGGACTAGCGGAGTTTACGGTGAGCAGTTCTTC.

This clone was observed a few times. V gene TRBV9 combines with J gene TRBJ2-7, with 7 bases aligning to TRBD2. Germline CDR1 is SGDLS and CDR2 is YYNGEE. CDR3 size: 16 residues. With V trimmed by 3 bases and J by 0 bases, 9 bases remained unmatched. CDR3 protein: CASSAGVAGYSYEQYF. CDR3 nucleotides: TGTGCCAGCAGCGCTGGGGTAGCGGGCTACTCCTACGAGCAGTACTTC.

This chain links TRBV5-1 with TRBJ2-7, with 8 positions matching TRBD1. CDR3 length equals 15 residues. The germline gives CDR1 SGHRS, CDR2 YFSETQ. J gave up 6 bases and V 1 base, and 9 bases lay outside the gene matches. In DNA form, the CDR3 reads TGCGCCAGCAGCTTGATACGGACAGGGCATCCCGAGCAGTACTTC. It is translated as CASSLIRTGHPEQYF.

The J gene is TRBJ2-5, the V gene TRBV7-7; D is uncertain. V lost 3 bases and J 2 bases, leaving 13 bases between the germline ends. The germline CDR1 and CDR2 sequences are SSHAT and FNYEAQ (reference sequence). The CDR3 spans 15 residues. This CDR3 reads CASSFVLIGQETQYF. CDR3 sequence (DNA): TGTGCCAGCAGCTTCGTCTTAATAGGGCAAGAGACCCAGTACTTC.

This chain uses TRBV18 with TRBJ2-1; tentative D call: TRBD2 (6 bases). Per germline, CDR1 KGHSH and CDR2 LQKENI. CDR3 length: 13 amino acids. V dropped 0 bases and J dropped 8 bases, with 8 bases sitting between them. CDR3 residues: CASSPPGSYEQFF. In DNA form, the CDR3 reads TGTGCCAGCTCACCACCCGGGAGCTATGAGCAGTTCTTC. Together with reference TRBV18 and TRBJ2-1, the CDR3 gives the full variable domain: NAGVMQNPRHLVRRRGQEARLRCSPMKGHSHVYWYRQLPEEGLKFMVYLQKENIIDESGMPKERFSAEFPKEGPSILRIQQVVRGDSAAYFCASSPPGSYEQFFGPGTRLTVL.

The V gene is TRBV10-3, the J gene TRBJ2-3, with D possibly matching TRBD2 (5 bases). Germline assignment: CDR1 ENHRY and CDR2 SYGVKD. Trimming cost V 0 bases and J 7 bases, with 20 bases left between them. The CDR3 contains 17 residues. In DNA form, the CDR3 reads TGTGCCATCAGTGAGTCGAATCTTCCGGGATCGTTGAATACGCAGTATTTT. Its protein is CAISESNLPGSLNTQYF.

This chain links TRBV19 with TRBJ2-5; no definite D call. V shed 0 bases and J shed 3 bases, with 14 bases lying between them. The CDR3 is made up of 16 amino acids. CDR1 is LNHDA, CDR2 SQIVND, per germline (reference sequence). The CDR3 reads CASSIELLWLKETQYF. CDR3 coding DNA: TGTGCCAGTAGTATAGAGCTGCTGTGGCTAAAAGAGACCCAGTACTTC.

The V gene is TRBV4-3, the J gene TRBJ2-7; 9 bases align to TRBD1. This CDR3 has 17 amino acids. V dropped 1 base and J dropped 2; count of bases not matched to a gene: 9. Germline lookup yields CDR1 LGHNA and CDR2 YSLEER. The CDR3 bases are TGCGCCAGCAGCCAAGTGGGACACGGGACAGGGACCTACGAGCAGTACTTC. The encoded protein is CASSQVGHGTGTYEQYF.

This clone was recorded only once. The genes are TRBV28 and TRBJ1-2; 7 bases agree with TRBD1. The CDR3 runs to 20 residues. Germline values: CDR1 MDHEN, CDR2 SYDVKM. J gave up 8 bases and V 7 bases, and 31 bases lay outside the gene matches. The chain's CDR3 is CASTPLNLRGAGPGGEGYTF. CDR3 bases: TGTGCCAGCACCCCGCTAAACCTCCGCGGCGCAGGGCCAGGGGGTGAGGGCTACACCTTC.

V and J are TRBV7-9 and TRBJ1-1; 8 bases align to TRBD1. The CDR3 loop spans 14 amino acids. Germline CDR1 is SEHNR and CDR2 is FQNEAQ (reference sequence). V dropped 6 bases and J dropped 1; count of bases not matched to a gene: 4. CDR3 sequence reads: CASSWTGRNTEAFF. The CDR3 nucleotides read TGTGCCAGCAGTTGGACAGGGAGGAACACTGAAGCTTTCTTT.

The rearrangement uses TRBV27 and TRBJ2-1; 9 bases match TRBD1. Losses at the gene ends were 8 bases for V and 15 bases for J; bases not matched to a gene: 8. The CDR3 is made up of 11 amino acids. CDR1 and CDR2 from the germline V gene are MNHEY and SMNVEV (reference sequence). For the CDR3, the DNA is TGTGCCAGCGGCTCCGGGACAGGGTCGTTCTTC. Its protein product is CASGSGTGSFF.

The chain joins TRBV10-3 to TRBJ1-3, with D possibly TRBD1 on 5 matching bases. Germline CDR1 ENHRY, CDR2 SYGVKD. Deletions cut 0 bases from V and 4 bases from J, with 10 bases between. This CDR3 is 15 amino acids long. The CDR3 loop is CAISESLRDGNTIYF. The CDR3 DNA follows: TGTGCCATCAGTGAGTCGTTAAGGGACGGAAACACCATATATTTT.

V is TRBV29-1 and J is TRBJ1-1, with 7 nucleotides matching TRBD1. Germline V gene sequence: CDR1 SQVTM, CDR2 ANQGSEA. V was clipped by 7 bases and J by 4 bases; unmatched bases: 12. The CDR3 is 14 amino acids. The CDR3 nucleotides read TGCAGCGCCACGACAGGGATCTGGGTCACTGAAGCTTTCTTT. Residues: CSATTGIWVTEAFF. Full variable domain (rest looked up from reference TRBV29-1 and TRBJ1-1): SAVISQKPSRDICQRGTSLTIQCQVDSQVTMMFWYRQQPGQSLTLIATANQGSEATYESGFVIDKFPISRPNLTFSTLTVSNMSPEDSSIYLCSATTGIWVTEAFFGQGTRLTVV.

This clone appeared a single time. This chain joins TRBV2 and TRBJ2-7; the D is unclear. This CDR3 is built from 14 residues. CDR1 and CDR2 (germline): SNHLY, FYNNEI. V was cut by 1 base and J by 4 bases, with 11 bases left in between. The CDR3 DNA is TGTGCCAGCAGTGAAGATGGGGTACTTTACGAGCAGTACTTC. As protein: CASSEDGVLYEQYF.